The sequence of this T cell receptor beta chain was determined in a study of molecular identifiers for immune sequencing clone quantification. Points from the study as a whole: For effector cells, clones above 20 RNA copies held over 99% of molecules; for naive cells, under 1%.

Both previously described methods and listed TCR primers were employed to make bulk TCR libraries. MiXCR, applied by TCRdb to the PCR reads, yields one record per CDR3 protein. Among tens of thousands of distinct CDR3 sequences listed, about 19% were seen once. This clonotype has just one count. Its antigen remains unidentified. This CDR3 has 17 residues. The germline CDR1 and CDR2 sequences are SEHNR and FQNEAQ (reference sequence). The TCR comes from a human donor in good health. Some libraries in this study had Jurkat cell RNA spiked in. The chain carries TRBV7-9 and TRBJ2-7, with D perhaps matching TRBD1 (5 bases). The J call may be wrong; the DNA end is better matched by TRBJ1-2. The source material was naive CD8+ T cells from blood, with Jurkat cell RNA spiked in. The subset here: FACS-sorted CD8+CD4-CCR7+CD45RA+ naive T cells. CDR3 loop: CASSLGSGSPSNYGYTF. CDR3 bases: TGTGCCAGCAGCTTAGGTTCAGGGTCCCCGAGTAACTATGGCTACACCTTC.